This T cell receptor beta chain was identified in a study of blood T cell repertoires in COVID-19. Study in general: COVID-19 samples from acute and convalescent phases originated in the United States, Italy and Spain. Sample material is recorded as cDNA or gDNA derived from T cells, B-cell-depleted T cells, or PBMCs.

Authors' analysis steps: Amplification of reference gene primers provided the estimated nucleated cell counts. TCRdb keeps only in-frame clones here, not all; method: immunoSEQ multiplex PCR. The D gene and trimming were derived from the DNA, and the V and J assignments and clone size from that table. The table lists roughly 480,000 clones, 80% to 90% of them singletons. V shed 4 bases and J shed 3 bases, with 10 bases lying between them. CDR1 and CDR2 (germline): SGHAT, FQNNGV. This CDR3 spans 13 amino acids. The Seattle site enrolled patients during active infection and followed them longitudinally.

Sequenced material: peripheral blood. The chain employs TRBV11-2 and TRBJ2-7; D remains ambiguous. This clonotype was sampled from a man younger than 35 with COVID-19, enrolled during active disease. Written as DNA, the CDR3 is TGTGCCAGCAGCTCTCAACAGCACTACGAGCAGTACTTC. The encoded protein is CASSSQQHYEQYF.